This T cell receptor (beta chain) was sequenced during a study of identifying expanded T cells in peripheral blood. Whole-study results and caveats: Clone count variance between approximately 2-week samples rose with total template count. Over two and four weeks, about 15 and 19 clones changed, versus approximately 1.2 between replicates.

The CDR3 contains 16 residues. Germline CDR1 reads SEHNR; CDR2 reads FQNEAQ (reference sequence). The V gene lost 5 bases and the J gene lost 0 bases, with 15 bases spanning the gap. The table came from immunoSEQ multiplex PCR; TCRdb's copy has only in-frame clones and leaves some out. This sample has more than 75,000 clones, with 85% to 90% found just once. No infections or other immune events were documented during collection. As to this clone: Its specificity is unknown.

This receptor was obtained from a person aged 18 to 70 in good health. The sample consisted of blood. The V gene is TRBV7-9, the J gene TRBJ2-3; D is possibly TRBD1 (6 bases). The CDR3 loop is CASSLPGQGSTDTQYF. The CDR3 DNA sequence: TGTGCCAGCAGCCTTCCGGGGCAGGGGAGCACAGATACGCAGTATTTT.